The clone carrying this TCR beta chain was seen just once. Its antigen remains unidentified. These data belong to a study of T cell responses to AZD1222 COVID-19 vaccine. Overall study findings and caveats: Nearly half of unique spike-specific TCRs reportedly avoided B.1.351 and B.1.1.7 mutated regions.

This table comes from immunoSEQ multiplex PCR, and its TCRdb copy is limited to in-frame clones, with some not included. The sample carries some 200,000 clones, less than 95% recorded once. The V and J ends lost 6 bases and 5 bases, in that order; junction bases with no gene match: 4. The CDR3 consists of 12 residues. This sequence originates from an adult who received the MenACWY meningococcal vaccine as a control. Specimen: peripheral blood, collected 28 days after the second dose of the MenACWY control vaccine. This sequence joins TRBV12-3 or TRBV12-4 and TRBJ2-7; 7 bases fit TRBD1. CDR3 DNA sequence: TGTGCCAGCAGCCAGACAGGGAACGAGCAGTACTTC. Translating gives CASSQTGNEQYF.